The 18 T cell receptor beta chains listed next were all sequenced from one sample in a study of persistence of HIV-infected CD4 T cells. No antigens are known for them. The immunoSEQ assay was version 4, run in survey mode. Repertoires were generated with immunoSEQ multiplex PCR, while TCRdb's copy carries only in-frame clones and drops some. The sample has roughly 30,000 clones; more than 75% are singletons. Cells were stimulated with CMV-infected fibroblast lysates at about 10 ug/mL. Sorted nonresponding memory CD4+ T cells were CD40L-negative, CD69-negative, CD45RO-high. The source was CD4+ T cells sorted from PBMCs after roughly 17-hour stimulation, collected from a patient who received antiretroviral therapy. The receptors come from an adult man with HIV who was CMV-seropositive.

DNA of the CDR3: TGTGCCAGTTCTAAGGACAGACTCACAGATACGCAGTATTTT. Protein product: CASSKDRLTDTQYF. The V call is TRBV19, the J call TRBJ2-3; a possible D gene is TRBD1 (6 bases). The CDR3 has 14 amino acids. The germline V and J ends were trimmed by 8 bases and 2 bases, with 14 bases remaining between them. CDR1 and CDR2 (germline): LNHDA, SQIVND (reference sequence).

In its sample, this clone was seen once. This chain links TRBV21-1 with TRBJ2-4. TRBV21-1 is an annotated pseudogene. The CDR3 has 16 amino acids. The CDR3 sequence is CASSDSYSKEKNIQYF. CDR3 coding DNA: TGTGCCAGCAGTGATAGCTACAGCAAAGAAAAAAACATTCAGTACTTC.

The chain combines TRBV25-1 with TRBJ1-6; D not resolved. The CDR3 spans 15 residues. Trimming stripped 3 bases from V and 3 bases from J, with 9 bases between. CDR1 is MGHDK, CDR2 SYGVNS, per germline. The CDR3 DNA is TGTGCCAGCAGTGATAGACTGGGCTATAATTCACCCCTCCACTTT. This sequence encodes CASSDRLGYNSPLHF.

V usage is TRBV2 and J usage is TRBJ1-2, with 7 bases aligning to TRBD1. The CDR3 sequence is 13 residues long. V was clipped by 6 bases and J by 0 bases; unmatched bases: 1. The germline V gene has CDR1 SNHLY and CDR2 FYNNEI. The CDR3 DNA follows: TGTGCCAGCAGCGGGACAGCTAACTATGGCTACACCTTC. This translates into CASSGTANYGYTF.

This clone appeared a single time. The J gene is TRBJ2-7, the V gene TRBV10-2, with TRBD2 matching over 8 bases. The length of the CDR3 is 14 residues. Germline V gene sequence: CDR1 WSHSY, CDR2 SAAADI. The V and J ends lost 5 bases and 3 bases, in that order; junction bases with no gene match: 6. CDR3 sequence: CASSFAGGYYEQYF. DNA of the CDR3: TGCGCCAGCAGTTTCGCGGGGGGTTACTACGAGCAGTACTTC.

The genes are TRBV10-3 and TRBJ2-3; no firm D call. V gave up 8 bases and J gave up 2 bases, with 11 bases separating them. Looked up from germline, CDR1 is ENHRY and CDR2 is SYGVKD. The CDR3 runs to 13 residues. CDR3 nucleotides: TGTGCCATCCGGCAACGGAACACAGATACGCAGTATTTT. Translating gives CAIRQRNTDTQYF.

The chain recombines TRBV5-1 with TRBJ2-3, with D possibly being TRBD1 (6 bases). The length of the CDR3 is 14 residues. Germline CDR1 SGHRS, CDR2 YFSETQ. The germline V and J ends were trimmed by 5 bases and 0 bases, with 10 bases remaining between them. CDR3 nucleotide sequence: TGCGCCAGCAGACTAGGGGGAAGCACAGATACGCAGTATTTT. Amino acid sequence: CASRLGGSTDTQYF.

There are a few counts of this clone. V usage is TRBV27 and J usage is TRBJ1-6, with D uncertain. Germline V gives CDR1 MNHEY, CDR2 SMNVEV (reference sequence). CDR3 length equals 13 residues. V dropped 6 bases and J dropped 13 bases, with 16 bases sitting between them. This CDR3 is CASSGPKSAPLHF. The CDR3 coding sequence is TGTGCCAGCAGCGGACCGAAATCAGCCCCCCTCCACTTT.

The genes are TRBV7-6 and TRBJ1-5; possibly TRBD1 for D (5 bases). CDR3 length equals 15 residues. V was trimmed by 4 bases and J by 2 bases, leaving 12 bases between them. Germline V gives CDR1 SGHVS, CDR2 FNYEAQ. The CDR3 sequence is CASSSGVNGNQPQHF. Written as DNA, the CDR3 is TGTGCCAGCAGCTCGGGGGTAAATGGCAATCAGCCCCAGCATTTT. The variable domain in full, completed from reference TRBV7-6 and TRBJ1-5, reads GAGVSQSPRYKVTKRGQDVALRCDPISGHVSLYWYRQALGQGPEFLTYFNYEAQQDKSGLPNDRFSAERPEGSISTLTIQRTEQRDSAMYRCASSSGVNGNQPQHFGDGTRLSIL.

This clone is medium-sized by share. The CDR3 nucleotides are TGTGCCAGCAGTAGAGGGGGCTCTAATTCACCCCTCCACTTT. Translating gives CASSRGGSNSPLHF. The chain carries TRBV7-9 and TRBJ1-6, with 7 bases matching TRBD1. CDR1 is SEHNR and CDR2 is FQNEAQ in the germline V gene (reference sequence). The CDR3 loop spans 14 amino acids. V shed 6 bases, J shed 6 bases, and the junction held 5 bases outside the gene matches.

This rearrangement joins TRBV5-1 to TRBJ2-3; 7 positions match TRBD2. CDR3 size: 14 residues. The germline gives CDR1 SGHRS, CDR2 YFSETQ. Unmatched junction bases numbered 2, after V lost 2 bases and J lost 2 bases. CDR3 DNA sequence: TGCGCCAGCAGCTTTAGCGGGTACACAGATACGCAGTATTTT. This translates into CASSFSGYTDTQYF.

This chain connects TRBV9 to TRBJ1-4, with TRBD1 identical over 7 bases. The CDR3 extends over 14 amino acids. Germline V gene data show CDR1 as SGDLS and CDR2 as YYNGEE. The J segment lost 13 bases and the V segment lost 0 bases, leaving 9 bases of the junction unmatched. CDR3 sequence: CASSVASGGDRLFF. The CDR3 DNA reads TGTGCCAGCAGCGTAGCTTCAGGGGGGGATAGACTGTTTTTT.

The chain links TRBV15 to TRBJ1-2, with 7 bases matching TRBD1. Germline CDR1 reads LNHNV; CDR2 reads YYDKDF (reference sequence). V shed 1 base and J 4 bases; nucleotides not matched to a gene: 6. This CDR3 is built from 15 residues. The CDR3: CATSRGDSLGYGYTF. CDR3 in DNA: TGTGCCACCAGCAGAGGGGACAGCCTAGGCTATGGCTACACCTTC.

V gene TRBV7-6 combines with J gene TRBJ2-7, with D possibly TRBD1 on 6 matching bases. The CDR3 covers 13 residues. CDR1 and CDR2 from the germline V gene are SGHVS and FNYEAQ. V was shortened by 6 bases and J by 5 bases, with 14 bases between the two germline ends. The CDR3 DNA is TGTGCCAGCAGTTTGGGACACACGGACGAGCAGTACTTC. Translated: CASSLGHTDEQYF. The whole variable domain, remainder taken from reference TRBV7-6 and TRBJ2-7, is GAGVSQSPRYKVTKRGQDVALRCDPISGHVSLYWYRQALGQGPEFLTYFNYEAQQDKSGLPNDRFSAERPEGSISTLTIQRTEQRDSAMYRCASSLGHTDEQYFGPGTRLTVT.

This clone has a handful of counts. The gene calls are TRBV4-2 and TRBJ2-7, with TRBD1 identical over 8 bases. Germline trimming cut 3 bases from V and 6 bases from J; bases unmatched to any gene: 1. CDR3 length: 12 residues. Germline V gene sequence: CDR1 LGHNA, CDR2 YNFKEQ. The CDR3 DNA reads TGTGCCAGCAGCCAGCAGGGGGCCGAGCAGTACTTC. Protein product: CASSQQGAEQYF.

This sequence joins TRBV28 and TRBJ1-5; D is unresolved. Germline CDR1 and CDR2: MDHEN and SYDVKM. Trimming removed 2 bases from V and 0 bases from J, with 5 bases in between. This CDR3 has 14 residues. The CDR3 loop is CASSLASSNQPQHF. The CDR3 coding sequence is TGTGCCAGCAGTTTAGCCAGTAGCAATCAGCCCCAGCATTTT. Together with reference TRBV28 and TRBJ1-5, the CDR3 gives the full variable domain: DVKVTQSSRYLVKRTGEKVFLECVQDMDHENMFWYRQDPGLGLRLIYFSYDVKMKEKGDIPEGYSVSREKKERFSLILESASTNQTSMYLCASSLASSNQPQHFGDGTRLSIL.

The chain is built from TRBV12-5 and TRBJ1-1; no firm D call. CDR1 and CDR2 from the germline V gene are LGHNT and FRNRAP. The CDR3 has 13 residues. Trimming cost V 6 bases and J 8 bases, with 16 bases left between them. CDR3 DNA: TGTGCTAGTGGACCCAGTTCCCGATTCGAAGCTTTCTTT. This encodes CASGPSSRFEAFF. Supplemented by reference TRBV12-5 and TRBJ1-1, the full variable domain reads DARVTQTPRHKVTEMGQEVTMRCQPILGHNTVFWYRQTMMQGLELLAYFRNRAPLDDSGMPKDRFSAEMPDATLATLKIQPSEPRDSAVYFCASGPSSRFEAFFGQGTRLTVV.

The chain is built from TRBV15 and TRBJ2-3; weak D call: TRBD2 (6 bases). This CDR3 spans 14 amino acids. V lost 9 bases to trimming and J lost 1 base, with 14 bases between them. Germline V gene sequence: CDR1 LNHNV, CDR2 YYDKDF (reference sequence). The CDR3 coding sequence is TGTGCCACTCAACCCCCGGGGGGCACAGATACGCAGTATTTT. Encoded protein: CATQPPGGTDTQYF.